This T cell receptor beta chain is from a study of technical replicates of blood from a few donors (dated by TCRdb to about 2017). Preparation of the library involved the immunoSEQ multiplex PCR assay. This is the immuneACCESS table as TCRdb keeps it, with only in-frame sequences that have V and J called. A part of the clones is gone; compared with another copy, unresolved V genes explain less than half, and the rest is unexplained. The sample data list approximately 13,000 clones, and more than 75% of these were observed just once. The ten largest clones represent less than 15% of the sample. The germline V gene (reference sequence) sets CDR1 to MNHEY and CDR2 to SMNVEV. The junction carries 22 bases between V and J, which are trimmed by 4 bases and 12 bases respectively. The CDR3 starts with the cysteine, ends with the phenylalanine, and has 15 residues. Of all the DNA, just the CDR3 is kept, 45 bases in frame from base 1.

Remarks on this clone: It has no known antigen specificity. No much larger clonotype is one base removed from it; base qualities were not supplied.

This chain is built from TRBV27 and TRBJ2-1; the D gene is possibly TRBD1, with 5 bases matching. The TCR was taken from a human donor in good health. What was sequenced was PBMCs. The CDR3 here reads CASSSPWQGGMWQFF. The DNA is TGTGCCAGCAGTTCCCCCTGGCAGGGTGGGATGTGGCAGTTCTTC.